These 22 T cell receptor beta chains were sequenced from one sample in a study of cytomegalovirus exposure and HLA in healthy donors. With 60 Vbeta and 13 Jbeta primers, the PCR was carried out. Sequencing used immunoSEQ multiplex PCR; TCRdb keeps in-frame clones, though not all of them. The repertoire holds 90,000 to 150,000 clones, with around 60% as singletons. Sequenced sample: PBMCs. These TCRs come from a man between 35 and 55 years old in good health and CMV-seropositive.

This chain links TRBV5-1 with TRBJ2-7; TRBD1 matches 7 bases. Germline V gene sequence: CDR1 SGHRS, CDR2 YFSETQ. Unmatched junction bases numbered 10, after V lost 5 bases and J lost 5 bases. This CDR3 spans 14 amino acids. The CDR3 DNA follows: TGCGCCAGCAGAAGACAGGGATTCGTGGACGAGCAGTACTTC. As protein: CASRRQGFVDEQYF.

The V gene is TRBV28, the J gene TRBJ1-2, with a possible D match to TRBD1 (6 bases). The CDR3 sequence is 15 residues long. Germline V lookup: CDR1 MDHEN, CDR2 SYDVKM. V was shortened by 0 bases and J by 8 bases, with 16 bases between the two germline ends. In DNA form, the CDR3 reads TGTGCCAGCAGTTTATGGGGGGCGGCTAGTGGCGGCTACACCTTC. Translated, it gives CASSLWGAASGGYTF.

In the case of this clone: The same CDR3 also results from other DNA sequences found in this sample. V gene TRBV2 combines with J gene TRBJ1-1, with a weak D call TRBD1 (6 bases). The V gene lost 4 bases and the J gene lost 2 bases, with 11 bases spanning the gap. Germline values: CDR1 SNHLY, CDR2 FYNNEI. CDR3 length: 14 residues. The CDR3 loop is CASSVQGRNTEAFF. As DNA, the CDR3 is TGTGCCAGCAGTGTTCAGGGGAGAAACACTGAAGCTTTCTTT. The variable domain in full, with the rest retrieved from reference TRBV2 and TRBJ1-1, is EPEVTQTPSHQVTQMGQEVILRCVPISNHLYFYWYRQILGQKVEFLVSFYNNEISEKSEIFDDQFSVERPDGSNFTLKIRSTKLEDSAMYFCASSVQGRNTEAFFGQGTRLTVV.

This clone was observed a handful of times. The chain is built from TRBV30 and TRBJ2-7; TRBD1 matches 7 bases. CDR1 is GTSNPN and CDR2 is SVGIG in the germline V gene (reference sequence). CDR3 size: 12 residues. V dropped 7 bases and J dropped 2; count of bases not matched to a gene: 5. This CDR3 is CASRQGPYEQYF. The CDR3 DNA reads as TGTGCCTCCAGACAGGGACCCTACGAGCAGTACTTC.

The chain has TRBV5-3 and TRBJ1-4, with a possible D match to TRBD1 (5 bases). TRBV5-3 is placed among ORFs of uncertain function. V lost 1 base and J lost 8, with 12 bases in between. The CDR3 sequence is 14 residues long. CDR3: CARSLYRIEEKLFF. The CDR3 DNA reads TGTGCCAGAAGCTTGTACAGGATAGAGGAAAAACTGTTTTTT.

This clone was seen only once. V usage is TRBV14 and J usage is TRBJ2-5, with a possible D match to TRBD1 (5 bases). V was trimmed by 4 bases and J by 7 bases, leaving 25 bases between them. This CDR3 has 17 residues. Germline values: CDR1 SGHDN, CDR2 FVKESK. The CDR3, as DNA: TGTGCCAGCAGCCTTGGGGCGGACATCTTCCTCCAGGGGACCCAGTACTTC. Translating it yields CASSLGADIFLQGTQYF.

The V call is TRBV5-6, the J call TRBJ2-5, with 8 bases identical to TRBD2. V lost 4 bases, J lost 2 bases, and 10 bases stayed unmatched. Germline-derived CDR1 and CDR2 are SGHDT and YYEEEE. The CDR3 covers 16 residues. The CDR3 is CASSPWGSGAQETQYF. CDR3 coding DNA: TGTGCCAGCAGCCCCTGGGGTAGCGGGGCACAAGAGACCCAGTACTTC.

This rearrangement joins TRBV6-5 to TRBJ1-4, with D perhaps TRBD1 (5 bases). V shed 7 bases and J shed 6 bases, with 12 bases lying between them. CDR3 length: 13 residues. Looked up from germline, CDR1 is MNHEY and CDR2 is SVGAGI. CDR3 sequence: CASTPGGDEKLFF. CDR3 coding DNA: TGTGCCAGCACCCCTGGAGGGGATGAAAAACTGTTTTTT.

V gene TRBV6-1 combines with J gene TRBJ1-4; 10 nucleotides agree with TRBD1. V lost 4 bases, J lost 0 bases, and 2 bases stayed unmatched. Per the germline V gene, CDR1 is MNHNS and CDR2 is SASEGT. The CDR3 spans 16 residues. The CDR3 loop is CASSAGQGATNEKLFF. The CDR3 DNA sequence: TGTGCCAGCAGTGCCGGACAGGGGGCAACTAATGAAAAACTGTTTTTT.

The table lists this clone with a few counts. The genes are TRBV5-8 and TRBJ1-2; 8 bases fit TRBD1. V shed 5 bases and J 5 bases; nucleotides not matched to a gene: 11. Germline assignment: CDR1 SGHTS and CDR2 YDEGEE. This CDR3 has 15 residues. The CDR3 is CASRPTGQEAYGYTF. Here the CDR3 DNA reads TGTGCCAGCAGGCCGACGGGACAGGAGGCGTATGGCTACACCTTC. Combining the CDR3 with reference TRBV5-8 and TRBJ1-2 gives the whole variable domain EAGVTQSPTHLIKTRGQQATLRCSPISGHTSVYWYQQALGLGLQFLLWYDEGEERNRGNFPPRFSGRQFPNYSSELNVNALELEDSALYLCASRPTGQEAYGYTFGSGTRLTVV.

This clone showed up just a few times. The chain employs TRBV29-1 and TRBJ2-2, with 11 bases matching TRBD2. Trimming removed 5 bases from V and 8 bases from J; junction bases left unmatched: 7. The CDR3 sequence is 14 residues long. Germline-derived CDR1 and CDR2 are SQVTM and ANQGSEA. The CDR3 nucleotides read TGCAGCGTTTCGACTAGCGGGAATGGAGGGGAGCTGTTTTTT. This encodes CSVSTSGNGGELFF.

V gene TRBV7-3 combines with J gene TRBJ1-2; TRBD1 agrees at 8 bases. Germline loops: CDR1 SGHTA, CDR2 FQGTGA. The CDR3 sequence is 14 residues long. The V gene end was trimmed by 5 bases and the J gene end by 6 bases; junction bases not matched to a gene: 8. In DNA, the CDR3 is TGTGCCAGCAGCCGAGACAGGGGAGGTGATGGCTACACCTTC. Translation gives CASSRDRGGDGYTF.

V usage is TRBV5-1 and J usage is TRBJ2-5; TRBD1 matches at 9 bases. The J call may be incorrect, as the DNA end agrees better with TRBJ2-7. Germline V gene data show CDR1 as SGHRS and CDR2 as YFSETQ. The CDR3 runs to 14 residues. CDR3 amino acids: CASSEGQGFYEQYF. The DNA for the CDR3 is TGCGCCAGCAGCGAGGGACAGGGATTCTACGAGCAGTACTTC.

The rearrangement links TRBV25-1 to TRBJ1-2; D ambiguous. Trimming shortened V by 1 base and J by 4 bases, and 7 bases separated the two germline ends. Germline loops: CDR1 MGHDK, CDR2 SYGVNS. The CDR3 runs 13 residues. The CDR3 DNA sequence: TGTGCCAGCAGTGAATTCTGGAGCTATGGCTACACCTTC. It specifies CASSEFWSYGYTF.

The chain joins TRBV7-9 to TRBJ2-7; 9 bases map to TRBD1. The CDR3 runs to 14 residues. Germline V gives CDR1 SEHNR, CDR2 FQNEAQ (reference sequence). V dropped 6 bases and J dropped 1; count of bases not matched to a gene: 4. In nucleotides, the CDR3 is TGTGCCAGCAGTTCCGGGACAGGGTCCTACGAGCAGTACTTC. This encodes CASSSGTGSYEQYF.

The J gene is TRBJ1-1, the V gene TRBV18; the match to TRBD1 covers 10 bases. With V trimmed by 2 bases and J by 1 base, 7 bases remained unmatched. The germline CDR1 and CDR2 sequences are KGHSH and LQKENI. The CDR3 extends over 17 amino acids. CDR3 sequence (DNA): TGTGCCAGCTCACCAACGACAGGGGGCGTAAGGAACACTGAAGCTTTCTTT. As protein: CASSPTTGGVRNTEAFF. Combining the CDR3 with reference TRBV18 and TRBJ1-1 gives the whole variable domain NAGVMQNPRHLVRRRGQEARLRCSPMKGHSHVYWYRQLPEEGLKFMVYLQKENIIDESGMPKERFSAEFPKEGPSILRIQQVVRGDSAAYFCASSPTTGGVRNTEAFFGQGTRLTVV.

In regard to this clone: Compared with germline, one end of the junction differs, possibly owing to a read error. V gene TRBV7-3 combines with J gene TRBJ2-1; TRBD2 matches at 9 bases. CDR3 length: 21 amino acids. Germline V gene data show CDR1 as SGHTA and CDR2 as FQGTGA. DNA of the CDR3: TGTGCCAGCAGCATAACCGGGACTAGCTTCCCGCGGGACCCAACCTACAATGAGCAGTTCTTC. Encoded protein: CASSITGTSFPRDPTYNEQFF.

The chain employs TRBV5-1 and TRBJ2-3; 12 nucleotides align to TRBD2. Germline V gives CDR1 SGHRS, CDR2 YFSETQ. CDR3 length equals 17 residues. Trimming cost V 4 bases and J 0 bases; bases outside gene matches: 6. The chain's CDR3 is CASSPRTSGMSTDTQYF. CDR3 bases: TGCGCCAGCAGCCCGAGGACTAGCGGGATGAGCACAGATACGCAGTATTTT.

This chain connects TRBV7-8 to TRBJ2-3, with 8 bases aligning to TRBD2. The J segment lost 6 bases and the V segment lost 1 base, leaving 3 bases of the junction unmatched. The germline V gene has CDR1 SGHVS and CDR2 FQNEAQ. The CDR3 has 14 residues. DNA of the CDR3: TGTGCCAGCAGCTTAGAGCGGGGGTTGGATACGCAGTATTTT. Amino acid sequence: CASSLERGLDTQYF.

This clone came up a few times. The chain is built from TRBV18 and TRBJ2-7, with TRBD2 identical over 8 bases. Germline V gene data show CDR1 as KGHSH and CDR2 as LQKENI. CDR3 length: 14 residues. J gave up 5 bases and V 3 bases, and 6 bases lay outside the gene matches. The CDR3 DNA follows: TGTGCCAGCTCACCCGTGGCGGGGGGCCACGAGCAGTACTTC. Its protein is CASSPVAGGHEQYF.

This clone was found a few times. V usage is TRBV7-9 and J usage is TRBJ1-1; 9 bases line up with TRBD1. The length of the CDR3 is 18 residues. The J segment lost 6 bases and the V segment lost 5 bases, leaving 19 bases of the junction unmatched. Germline CDR1 SEHNR, CDR2 FQNEAQ (reference sequence). In DNA, the CDR3 is TGTGCCAGCAGCATTTCGACAGGGGGAAGTGCCCTCCACCCTGAAGCTTTCTTT. Its protein product is CASSISTGGSALHPEAFF.

This clone was detected only once. V is TRBV9 and J is TRBJ2-3; tentative D call: TRBD2 (5 bases). CDR3 length equals 15 residues. V lost 2 bases, J lost 3 bases, and 13 bases lay in between. Germline CDR1 SGDLS, CDR2 YYNGEE. The CDR3 DNA follows: TGTGCCAGCAGCGTCCAGACTAAGACAACAGATACGCAGTATTTT. Protein sequence: CASSVQTKTTDTQYF.